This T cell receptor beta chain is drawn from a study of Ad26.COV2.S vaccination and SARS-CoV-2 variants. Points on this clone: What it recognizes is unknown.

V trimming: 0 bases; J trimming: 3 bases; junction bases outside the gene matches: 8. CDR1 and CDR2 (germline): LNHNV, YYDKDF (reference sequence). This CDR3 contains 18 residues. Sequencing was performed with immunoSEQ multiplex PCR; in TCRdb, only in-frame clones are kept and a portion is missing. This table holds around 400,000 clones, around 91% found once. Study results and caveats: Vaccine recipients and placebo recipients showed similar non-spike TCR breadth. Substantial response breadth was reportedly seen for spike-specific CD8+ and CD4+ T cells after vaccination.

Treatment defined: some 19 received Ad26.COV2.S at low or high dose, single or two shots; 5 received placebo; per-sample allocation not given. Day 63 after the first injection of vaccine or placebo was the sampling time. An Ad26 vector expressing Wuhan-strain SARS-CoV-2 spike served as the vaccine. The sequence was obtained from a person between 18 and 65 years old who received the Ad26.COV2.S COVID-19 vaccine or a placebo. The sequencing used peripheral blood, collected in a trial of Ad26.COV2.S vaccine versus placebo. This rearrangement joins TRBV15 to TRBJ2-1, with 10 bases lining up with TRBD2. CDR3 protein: CATSRDRISGRLYNEQFF. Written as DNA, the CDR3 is TGTGCCACCAGCAGAGATCGGATTAGCGGGAGGCTCTACAATGAGCAGTTCTTC.